The following is a TCR beta chain sequence with its context. Its antigen is currently unknown. The source of the sample is a study of breast tumors, draining lymph nodes, adjacent tissues. General study results and limits: Luminal-like breast cancer showed significantly higher tumor–nontumor repertoire similarity than basal-like.

Using its own MiXCR run on the multiplex PCR reads, TCRdb lists one record per CDR3 protein. Of about 22,000 distinct CDR3 sequences detected, roughly 55% appear once; the ten largest clones hold approximately 15%. Germline V gene sequence: CDR1 SGHTA, CDR2 FQGTGA. The CDR3 loop spans 12 amino acids. V was trimmed by 6 bases and J by 8 bases, leaving 8 bases between them. This clonotype was sampled from a female donor with breast cancer. Some clones in this sample may be carry-over from other donors' samples. The chain employs TRBV7-3 and TRBJ1-6; D is uncertain. The sequencing input was breast tumor tissue. Written as DNA, the CDR3 is TGTGCCAGCAGTTCCGAGGATTCACCCCTCCACTTT. The encoded protein is CASSSEDSPLHF.